One and the same sample provided the 30 T cell receptor beta chains below, sequenced in a study of shared clonotypes between healthy human individuals. The protocol was immunoSEQ multiplex PCR, while the TCRdb copy is restricted to in-frame clones and leaves out a portion. The repertoire consists of around 500,000 clones, with 70% to 80% occurring once and the leading ten covering under 15%. What was sequenced was PBMCs. These receptor sequences come from a woman between 40 and 50 years old in good health. Some clones in this sample may be carry-over from other donors' samples.

The chain recombines TRBV5-1 with TRBJ1-1; no definite D call. Trimming shortened V by 5 bases and J by 7 bases, and 18 bases separated the two germline ends. The CDR3 has 14 residues. Looked up from germline, CDR1 is SGHRS and CDR2 is YFSETQ. CDR3: CASRREDRFGEAFF. In nucleotides, the CDR3 is TGCGCCAGCAGGCGCGAGGATAGGTTCGGTGAAGCTTTCTTT.

The CDR3 nucleotides read TGTGCCATCAGTGCAGGGAACACAGATACGCAGTATTTT. Its translation: CAISAGNTDTQYF. J is TRBJ2-3 and V is TRBV10-3, with D perhaps matching TRBD1 (5 bases). Germline lookup yields CDR1 ENHRY and CDR2 SYGVKD. Trimming took 4 bases from V and 2 from J, leaving 7 bases between them. The CDR3 loop spans 13 amino acids.

This chain links TRBV29-1 with TRBJ2-3; a possible D gene is TRBD1 (5 bases). This CDR3 spans 12 amino acids. Germline V lookup: CDR1 SQVTM, CDR2 ANQGSEA. The V gene lost 8 bases and the J gene lost 1 base, with 10 bases spanning the gap. CDR3 protein: CSSGHGTDTQYF. The CDR3 DNA sequence: TGCAGCTCTGGACACGGCACAGATACGCAGTATTTT.

V and J are TRBV2 and TRBJ2-7; the D gene could be TRBD1 or TRBD2 (5 bases each). CDR3 size: 13 residues. Germline CDR1 and CDR2: SNHLY and FYNNEI. V was clipped by 4 bases and J by 4 bases, with 11 bases between them. CDR3 in amino acids: CASSGDQRYEQYF. The CDR3 region has the DNA TGTGCCAGCAGTGGGGACCAGCGATACGAGCAGTACTTC.

The V and J genes are TRBV11-2 and TRBJ2-7, with a tentative D call TRBD1 (5 bases). From germline, CDR1 is SGHAT and CDR2 FQNNGV. V lost 0 bases to trimming and J lost 7 bases, with 13 bases between them. CDR3 size: 14 residues. The CDR3 is CASSLERQLGEQYF. The DNA of the CDR3 is TGTGCCAGCAGCTTAGAAAGACAGCTTGGTGAGCAGTACTTC.

The chain links TRBV5-6 to TRBJ2-7, with D possibly called TRBD1 or TRBD2 (5 bases each). Trimming took 4 bases from V and 2 from J, leaving 16 bases between them. CDR1 and CDR2 (germline): SGHDT, YYEEEE. The CDR3 length is 15 residues. CDR3 sequence reads: CASSRGFRGTYEQYF. CDR3 coding DNA: TGTGCCAGCAGCCGGGGTTTTAGGGGAACCTACGAGCAGTACTTC.

The J gene is TRBJ2-7, the V gene TRBV4-2, with D perhaps TRBD1 or TRBD2 (5 bases each). Looked up from germline, CDR1 is LGHNA and CDR2 is YNFKEQ. V shed 4 bases and J shed 0 bases, with 16 bases lying between them. This CDR3 is built from 16 residues. The CDR3 is CASSRDRDLGSYEQYF. CDR3 in DNA: TGTGCCAGCAGCCGCGACCGGGACCTCGGCTCCTACGAGCAGTACTTC.

V gene TRBV5-1 combines with J gene TRBJ2-1; 9 bases agree with TRBD1. The V and J ends lost 3 bases and 7 bases, in that order; junction bases with no gene match: 5. Germline V gene data show CDR1 as SGHRS and CDR2 as YFSETQ. The CDR3 totals 14 residues. The CDR3 sequence: CASSSGQGLNEQFF. The CDR3, as DNA: TGCGCCAGCAGCTCGGGACAGGGCTTGAATGAGCAGTTCTTC.

On this clone itself: The same CDR3 is also encoded by other DNA sequences in this sample. This chain joins TRBV2 and TRBJ2-7; D gene ambiguous. Between the trimmed V and J ends, which lost 1 base and 3 bases, there was a span of 4 bases. From germline, CDR1 is SNHLY and CDR2 FYNNEI. CDR3 length equals 12 residues. The CDR3 bases are TGTGCCAGCAGTGAAGGGGTCTACGAGCAGTACTTC. Protein product: CASSEGVYEQYF.

The chain links TRBV4-2 to TRBJ2-1, with 10 positions matching TRBD2. Germline V gives CDR1 LGHNA, CDR2 YNFKEQ. This CDR3 comprises 17 residues. V dropped 0 bases and J dropped 8; count of bases not matched to a gene: 10. The CDR3 bases are TGTGCCAGCAGCCAAGAGGCGGCTAGCGGGAGTAGCTATGAGCAGTTCTTC. Its protein is CASSQEAASGSSYEQFF.

The chain is built from TRBV9 and TRBJ1-1; TRBD1 agrees at 7 bases. Trimming cost V 4 bases and J 4 bases; bases outside gene matches: 7. The germline V gene has CDR1 SGDLS and CDR2 YYNGEE. CDR3 size: 14 residues. CDR3 loop: CASSLRDSSTEAFF. The DNA of the CDR3 is TGTGCCAGCAGCCTCCGGGACAGTAGCACTGAAGCTTTCTTT.

The chain employs TRBV7-2 and TRBJ1-6; 7 bases line up with TRBD1. V lost 1 base and J lost 6; bases outside the gene matches: 3. CDR1 SGHTA and CDR2 FQGNSA come from the germline V gene. This CDR3 comprises 15 residues. CDR3 bases: TGTGCCAGCAGCTTAGGAGACAGGGCTAATTCACCCCTCCACTTT. Protein sequence: CASSLGDRANSPLHF.

This chain links TRBV30 with TRBJ1-5, with D perhaps matching TRBD1 (5 bases). Trimming removed 3 bases from V and 4 bases from J, with 13 bases in between. Germline lookup yields CDR1 GTSNPN and CDR2 SVGIG (reference sequence). The CDR3 runs to 14 residues. The CDR3 nucleotides read TGTGCCTGGAGCCCCGCCGACAGAAATCAGCCCCAGCATTTT. This gives the protein CAWSPADRNQPQHF.

The chain links TRBV5-6 to TRBJ2-1; D gene ambiguous. CDR3 length: 12 amino acids. Deletions cut 0 bases from V and 9 bases from J, with 7 bases between. CDR1 and CDR2 from the germline V gene are SGHDT and YYEEEE. CDR3 sequence reads: CASSLALGEQFF. Written as DNA, the CDR3 is TGTGCCAGCAGCTTGGCGCTTGGTGAGCAGTTCTTC.

This chain uses TRBV7-3 with TRBJ1-1, with a possible D match to TRBD1 (6 bases). Germline CDR1 reads SGHTA; CDR2 reads FQGTGA. The CDR3 consists of 15 residues. V lost 1 base and J lost 4, with 13 bases in between. DNA for the CDR3: TGTGCCAGCAGCTTAAGCCCTGGAGGGGGCACTGAAGCTTTCTTT. This codes for CASSLSPGGGTEAFF.

This clone is a singleton in its sample. This could be a read error, since a much larger clone is one nucleotide away. Other DNA sequences of this sample code for an identical CDR3. The chain recombines TRBV19 with TRBJ1-5, with D unresolved. The CDR3 spans 9 residues. Germline CDR1 LNHDA, CDR2 SQIVND (reference sequence). CDR3 coding DNA: TGTGCCAGCGGTCAGCCTCAGCATTTT. Translation gives CASGQPQHF.

The chain couples TRBV6-1 to TRBJ2-5, with TRBD1 as a possible D gene (5 bases). Germline V gene sequence: CDR1 MNHNS, CDR2 SASEGT. The CDR3 covers 16 residues. Between the trimmed V and J ends, which lost 3 bases and 2 bases, there was a span of 16 bases. CDR3 loop: CASSDLRRGIQETQYF. CDR3 sequence (DNA): TGTGCCAGCAGTGACCTCAGAAGGGGCATACAAGAGACCCAGTACTTC.

The chain recombines TRBV27 with TRBJ2-1; 8 nucleotides align to TRBD1. The germline V gene has CDR1 MNHEY and CDR2 SMNVEV (reference sequence). V gave up 3 bases and J gave up 5 bases; unmatched junction bases: 6. The CDR3 loop spans 15 amino acids. The CDR3 region is CASSFRQGIHNEQFF. The CDR3 region has the DNA TGTGCCAGCAGTTTTAGACAGGGGATTCACAATGAGCAGTTCTTC.

V gene TRBV18 combines with J gene TRBJ2-2; D not resolved. The CDR3 length is 11 residues. V shed 5 bases and J shed 4 bases, with 2 bases lying between them. Germline-derived CDR1 and CDR2 are KGHSH and LQKENI. The CDR3: CASSATGELFF. The CDR3 region has the DNA TGTGCCAGCTCAGCCACCGGGGAGCTGTTTTTT.

The CDR3: CATQGLGSGANVLTF. The DNA of the CDR3 is TGTGCCACACAGGGCCTTGGCTCTGGGGCCAACGTCCTGACTTTC. The chain employs TRBV10-3 and TRBJ2-6; the D gene is possibly TRBD1 (6 bases). This CDR3 has 15 amino acids. V lost 10 bases to trimming and J lost 0 bases, with 13 bases between them. Germline V CDR1 and CDR2: ENHRY, SYGVKD.

This clone appeared once. The J gene is TRBJ2-1, the V gene TRBV4-1; 7 bases line up with TRBD2. The ends lost 0 bases at V and 6 bases at J; junction bases unmatched: 8. CDR1 is MGHRA and CDR2 is YSYEKL in the germline V gene. The CDR3 spans 16 residues. DNA of the CDR3: TGCGCCAGCAGCCAAGACCCCGGACTAGTCGGCAATGAGCAGTTCTTC. This codes for CASSQDPGLVGNEQFF.

In this sample, this clone turned up many times. The V call is TRBV13, the J call TRBJ2-7; TRBD1 or TRBD2 may be the D gene (5 bases each). The CDR3 is 14 residues long. CDR1 PRHDT and CDR2 FYEKMQ come from the germline V gene (reference sequence). V was clipped by 5 bases and J by 0 bases, with 11 bases between them. CDR3 in amino acids: CASSLGVPSYEQYF. The CDR3, as DNA: TGTGCCAGCAGCCTGGGGGTCCCCTCCTACGAGCAGTACTTC.

On this clone: In this CDR3 the conserved last residue, phenylalanine or tryptophan, is missing, so a read error is likely. J is TRBJ1-5 and V is TRBV2; 9 bases are a match to TRBD1. Germline lookup yields CDR1 SNHLY and CDR2 FYNNEI. Trimming took 6 bases from V and 3 from J; bases not matched to a gene: 3. CDR3 length: 14 amino acids. CDR3 region: CASSRDRDNQPQHL. DNA of the CDR3: TGTGCCAGCAGCCGGGACAGGGACAATCAGCCCCAGCATCTT.

Concerning this clone: A much larger clone is a single base away; this may be a read error. The chain couples TRBV4-2 to TRBJ2-7; D uncertain. Germline V CDR1 and CDR2: LGHNA, YNFKEQ. The CDR3 is 16 amino acids. The CDR3 coding sequence is TGTGCCAGCAGCCAAGATCGAGGAGCGCCCTCCTACGAGCAGCACTTC. Encoded protein: CASSQDRGAPSYEQHF.

V usage is TRBV27 and J usage is TRBJ2-1; D is ambiguous. The germline V gene encodes CDR1 MNHEY and CDR2 SMNVEV (reference sequence). V lost 3 bases to trimming and J lost 7 bases, with 22 bases between them. CDR3 length: 17 residues. This chain's CDR3 is CASSLGNPRWGFNEQFF. CDR3 DNA sequence: TGTGCCAGCAGTTTGGGGAACCCTAGATGGGGATTTAATGAGCAGTTCTTC.

The J gene is TRBJ1-1, the V gene TRBV19; 9 nucleotides align to TRBD1. The junction had 3 bases not matched to a gene; V was cut back by 7 bases and J by 3 bases. The CDR3 loop spans 13 amino acids. Germline V lookup: CDR1 LNHDA, CDR2 SQIVND (reference sequence). CDR3 sequence reads: CASKRQGDTEAFF. The CDR3 nucleotides are TGTGCCAGTAAGAGACAGGGGGACACTGAAGCTTTCTTT. Variable domain in full (rest from reference TRBV19 and TRBJ1-1): DGGITQSPKYLFRKEGQNVTLSCEQNLNHDAMYWYRQDPGQGLRLIYYSQIVNDFQKGDIAEGYSVSREKKESFPLTVTSAQKNPTAFYLCASKRQGDTEAFFGQGTRLTVV.

This chain connects TRBV21-1 to TRBJ2-7; the table's D gene call, TRBD2, was not cross checked with the DNA. TRBV21-1 is a pseudogene segment. CDR3 length: 20 amino acids. This CDR3 is CASSNRYRSLAGECSYEQYF. CDR3 bases: TGTGCCAGCAGCAACCGTTATCGTAGTCTAGCGGGAGAGTGTTCCTACGAGCAGTACTTC.

Worth noting for this clone: A far larger clone differs by one base, so this is likely a read error. The genes are TRBV7-6 and TRBJ2-5; D remains unclear. V dropped 1 base and J dropped 1 base, with 4 bases sitting between them. The CDR3 runs 13 residues. The germline V gene encodes CDR1 SGHVS and CDR2 FNYEAQ. CDR3 sequence (DNA): TGTGCCAGCAGCTTAGACAGCCAAGAGACCCAGTACTTC. This translates into CASSLDSQETQYF.

This clone was found once. The chain carries TRBV28 and TRBJ1-1; 7 bases fit TRBD1. CDR1 is MDHEN and CDR2 is SYDVKM in the germline V gene. The CDR3 extends over 14 amino acids. The CDR3 loop reads CATSQTGADTEAFF. For the CDR3, the DNA is TGTGCAACCTCACAAACAGGGGCGGACACTGAAGCTTTCTTT.

The gene calls are TRBV5-1 and TRBJ2-2; D remains unclear. Looked up from germline, CDR1 is SGHRS and CDR2 is YFSETQ. The CDR3 is 15 amino acids. Trimming left V 4 bases short and J 1 base short, with 11 bases between. In DNA, the CDR3 is TGCGCCAGCAGCCCCGTTCCGGAGAACACCGGGGAGCTGTTTTTT. Its translation: CASSPVPENTGELFF.